A single sample gave rise to the 4 T cell receptor beta chains below, sequenced in a study of blood T cell repertoires in COVID-19. Clones were read by immunoSEQ multiplex PCR, and TCRdb kept only the in-frame ones, dropping some. The data contain 150,000 to 200,000 clones, 80% to 90% of them singletons. Material for sequencing was peripheral blood. The receptors stem from a woman in her 40s with COVID-19, enrolled during active disease.

This clone was counted many times. The rearrangement uses TRBV15 and TRBJ2-7; TRBD2 aligns across 9 bases. From germline, CDR1 is LNHNV and CDR2 YYDKDF (reference sequence). The CDR3 is 17 residues long. The junction had 8 bases not matched to a gene; V was cut back by 0 bases and J by 2 bases. The CDR3 coding sequence is TGTGCCACCAGCAGAGAGACCGAGGGACTAGCTGCCTACGAGCAGTACTTC. Its protein is CATSRETEGLAAYEQYF.

This sequence joins TRBV9 and TRBJ2-1; TRBD2 matches at 9 bases. Germline-derived CDR1 and CDR2 are SGDLS and YYNGEE. V was clipped by 4 bases and J by 9 bases; unmatched bases: 5. CDR3 length: 13 residues. CDR3 protein: CASSTAGGGEQFF. CDR3 in DNA: TGTGCCAGCAGCACAGCGGGGGGAGGTGAGCAGTTCTTC. Using reference TRBV9 and TRBJ2-1 for the parts outside the CDR3, the full variable domain is DSGVTQTPKHLITATGQRVTLRCSPRSGDLSVYWYQQSLDQGLQFLIQYYNGEERAKGNILERFSAQQFPDLHSELNLSSLELGDSALYFCASSTAGGGEQFFGPGTRLTVL.

This clone has just a few counts. V gene TRBV27 combines with J gene TRBJ1-1; 7 bases are shared with TRBD1. The CDR3 is 13 amino acids. In germline, CDR1 is MNHEY, CDR2 SMNVEV (reference sequence). With 2 bases clipped from V and 8 bases from J, the junction kept 5 bases outside the gene matches. CDR3 nucleotides: TGTGCCAGCAGTTTAGCGGCGACAGGGGAAGCTTTCTTT. Residues: CASSLAATGEAFF.

The genes are TRBV5-1 and TRBJ1-1; perhaps TRBD1 as D (5 bases). This CDR3 has 13 amino acids. The germline V and J ends were trimmed by 4 bases and 1 base, with 8 bases remaining between them. Germline-derived CDR1 and CDR2 are SGHRS and YFSETQ. CDR3 in amino acids: CASSRTQNTEAFF. DNA for the CDR3: TGCGCCAGCAGCCGGACACAGAACACTGAAGCTTTCTTT.